The subject of this entry is one T cell receptor beta chain. As yet, its antigen is unknown. CDR1 is ENHRY, CDR2 SYGVKD, per germline. This CDR3 has 13 residues. From 3,500 to 4,500 ng of total RNA, each TCR library was prepared. TCRdb reprocessed the 5' RACE reads and keeps a single row for each CDR3 protein, giving no DNA. Recorded here are some 450,000 distinct CDR3 sequences; the top ten clones represent about 2.2%. Blood was drawn once per donor, and each sample measured roughly 2.5 ml. This specimen comes from a study of monozygotic twins with inflammatory bowel disease. Regarding the study as a whole: Against healthy co-twins, IBD patients had lower TCRbeta diversity (measured by inverse Simpson).

Sequencing was carried out using blood. This TCR was sampled from a human donor with ulcerative colitis or Crohn's disease, or a healthy co-twin of an affected twin (not recorded which). The chain links TRBV10-3 to TRBJ2-3. Here the CDR3 reads CAIRGNLEDTQYF.